A few counts support the clone carrying this TCR beta chain. Its antigen is still unknown. This record belongs to a study of T cells after yellow fever vaccination. Study-level findings and limits: After the booster, about 95% of CD4 and approximately 90% of CD8 primary-response clones were re-detected.

TCRdb re-analysed the 5' RACE reads in MiXCR, keeping a single row per CDR3 protein. The sample gives 510,000 or so distinct CDR3 sequences, 15% to 20% of which show up once; approximately 15% is in the top ten. The sequence was obtained from a young man who received the YFV17D yellow fever vaccine. Here the sequenced sample was PBMCs, taken 15 days after the yellow fever booster vaccination.

The CDR3 nucleotides read TGTGCCAGCAGCTTTATAGCGGGATGGGTCTACAATGAGCAGTTCTTC. Encoded protein: CASSFIAGWVYNEQFF. The chain uses TRBV5-5 and TRBJ2-1; 8 nucleotides line up with TRBD2. The junction had 7 bases not matched to a gene; V was cut back by 2 bases and J by 3 bases. The CDR3 length is 16 residues. Germline assignment: CDR1 SGHKS and CDR2 YYEKEE (reference sequence).